This TCR beta chain derives from a study of STAT5B mutations in CD4+ large granular lymphocyte leukemia (dated by TCRdb to the early 2020s). Notes on the research overall: Among healthy controls, the CDR3 'QG' motif was associated with a particular HLA allele. Flow cytometry performed on FACSCanto II or FACSVerse showed that the purified fractions had more than 95% purity among lymphocytes. The study compared the TCRbeta repertoires of patients with CD4+ T-cell large granular lymphocyte leukemia against the TCRbeta repertoires of healthy blood donors.

Notes on this clone: Its binding antigen is unknown. The input lacks base qualities; no much larger clone sits a single base away.

The immunoSEQ assay at survey resolution was applied to genomic DNA for sequencing of TCRbeta rearrangements. The authors' pipeline ran thus. In the TCR sequencing data, the smallest productive clonotype frequency that could be detected was 2.59 x 10-5. Analyses included only productive TCRbeta rearrangements, meaning complete and in-frame sequences. The clonality of each sample was calculated as Simpson clonality in the immunoSEQ Analyzer version 3.0. Based on frequency, clones were grouped as very rare, small, medium, large (1-20%) or hyperexpanded (>20%). Generation probabilities were estimated with OLGA 1.2.3, V-gene circos plots were made with VDJtools, specificities were searched in VDJdb, and CDR3 motifs were identified with GLIPH. This is the immuneACCESS table as TCRdb keeps it, with only in-frame sequences that have V and J called. A part of the clones is gone; compared with another copy, unresolved V genes explain less than half, and the rest is unexplained. The DNA was the basis for D and trimming; V, J and clone size are from that table. The sample records approximately 41,000 clones, 75% to 85% of which are singletons. The ten largest clones represent less than 1.5% of the sample.

Healthy controls were approximately 40 blood donors whose buffy coats came from the Finnish Red Cross blood service. All TCR-sequenced material derived from peripheral blood: patient blood samples and healthy donor buffy coats. Ficoll-Hypaque gradient centrifugation was used to isolate peripheral blood mononuclear cells. For the healthy controls, CD4+ cells were obtained from buffy coats by magnetic purification. The Gentra Puregene Cell and Tissue kit was used to extract genomic DNA, and a Qubit 2.0 fluorometer was used to measure the amount of genomic DNA. General findings and caveats noted by the study authors: Compared with healthy CD4+ repertoires, CD4-sorted patient repertoires appeared more clonal, and this difference remained even after the putative leukemic clones were removed. The data were not HLA-matched, and the higher clonality in CD4+ T-LGLL than in CD8+ T-LGLL could be due to the relatively small sample size. The main leukemic clonotypes were found to be private to each patient, although approximately 26% of the main leukemic clonotypes were detected at low frequency in the non-leukemic repertoires of other patients.

This TCR was recovered from a human donor in good health. Sequenced sample: CD4+ T cells from blood buffy coats.

The CDR3 reads as follows: CASSSGRLAADTEAFF. The DNA sequence is given as TGTGCCAGCAGCTCAGGACGCCTGGCAGCGGACACTGAAGCTTTCTTT. The chain was built from TRBV7-3 and TRBJ1-1, with an unclear D gene assignment. The CDR3 numbers 16 residues from cysteine through phenylalanine. The retained sequence is limited to the CDR3, 48 bases, with the frame set at the first base. V drops 4 bases and J drops 3 bases, leaving 18 bases in between. The germline V gene encodes CDR1 SGHTA and CDR2 FQGTGA.